This is a list of T cell receptor beta chains from one sample in a study of T-cell reconstitution after alpha-beta-depleted transplantation in children. TCRdb redid the calling of the PCR reads with MiXCR, one entry per CDR3 protein. The data contain 150,000 to 200,000 distinct CDR3 sequences, about 6.4% of them singletons. The sequences come from PBMCs from the stem cell graft donor, collected from the stem cell graft. These receptors originate from a human donor who donated a stem cell graft to a child with Wiskott-Aldrich syndrome. Each CDR3 is given with its conserved first and last residue. D genes are given only for firm matches. Clone size is given for some rows only: seen once, a few or many times, or a class if the clone is expanded.

clone_size j_call d_call v_call cdr3_aa cdr3_nt
many TRBJ1-6 - TRBV6-1 CASSEFSGRSPLHF TGTGCCAGCAGTGAATTTTCGGGTCGTTCACCCCTCCACTTT
many TRBJ2-7 - TRBV12-3/TRBV12-4 CASRATYEQYF TGTGCCAGCAGAGCCACCTACGAGCAGTACTTC
many TRBJ2-7 - TRBV29-1 CSVAGDRPYEQYF TGCAGCGTCGCCGGTGACAGGCCCTACGAGCAGTACTTC
- TRBJ2-7 - TRBV19 CASTPGRDLYEQYF TGTGCCAGTACCCCTGGCAGGGATCTCTACGAGCAGTACTTC
many TRBJ1-5 - TRBV27 CASSSDLGNQPQHF TGTGCCAGCAGTTCCGACTTAGGGAATCAGCCCCAGCATTTT
many TRBJ2-3 - TRBV5-1 CATRLGDTVTDTQYF TGCGCCACAAGATTGGGGGATACAGTTACAGATACGCAGTATTTT
many TRBJ2-3 TRBD2 TRBV4-1 CASSRLAGDSDTQYF TGCGCCAGCAGCCGACTAGCGGGAGACTCAGATACGCAGTATTTT
few TRBJ1-5 TRBD1 TRBV5-1 CASSFPGQGPFYSNQPQHF TGCGCCAGCAGCTTCCCGGGACAGGGGCCATTCTATAGCAATCAGCCCCAGCATTTT
- TRBJ2-3 TRBD1 TRBV3-1 CASSHGQGALSDTQYF TGTGCCAGCAGCCATGGACAGGGGGCGCTTTCAGATACGCAGTATTTT
many TRBJ1-2 TRBD1 TRBV12-3/TRBV12-4 CASSLLADRSHGYTF TGTGCCAGCAGTTTATTAGCGGACAGGTCACATGGCTACACCTTC
many TRBJ1-2 TRBD1 TRBV29-1 CSVDPGQGAGGYTF TGCAGCGTTGATCCTGGACAGGGGGCCGGTGGCTACACCTTC